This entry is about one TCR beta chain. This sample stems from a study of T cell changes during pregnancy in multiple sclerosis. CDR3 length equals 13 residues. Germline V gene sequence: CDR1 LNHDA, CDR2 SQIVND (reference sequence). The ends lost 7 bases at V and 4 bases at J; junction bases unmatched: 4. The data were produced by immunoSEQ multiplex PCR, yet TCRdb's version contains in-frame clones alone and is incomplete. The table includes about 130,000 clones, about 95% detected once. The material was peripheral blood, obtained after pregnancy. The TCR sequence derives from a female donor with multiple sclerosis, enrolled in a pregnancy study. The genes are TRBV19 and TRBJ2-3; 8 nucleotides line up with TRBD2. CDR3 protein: CASTSGQPDTQYF. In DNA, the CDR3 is TGTGCCAGTACTAGCGGGCAGCCAGATACGCAGTATTTT.